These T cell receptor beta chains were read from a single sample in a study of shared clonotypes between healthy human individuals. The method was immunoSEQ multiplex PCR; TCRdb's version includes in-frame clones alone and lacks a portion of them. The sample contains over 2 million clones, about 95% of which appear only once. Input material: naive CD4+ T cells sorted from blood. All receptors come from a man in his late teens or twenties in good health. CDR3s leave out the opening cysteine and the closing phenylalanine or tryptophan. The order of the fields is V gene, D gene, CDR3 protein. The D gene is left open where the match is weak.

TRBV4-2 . ASSQNTVSSNQPQH
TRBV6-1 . ASSQAGPSSYEQY
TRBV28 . ASRDSSGANVLT
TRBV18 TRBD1 ASSTGEETQY
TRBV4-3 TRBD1 ASSGYRGSFYEQY
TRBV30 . ACKGHPQNTDTQY
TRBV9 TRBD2 ASSGAGGPSDTQY
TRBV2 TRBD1 ASSGRQGSNYGYT
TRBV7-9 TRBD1 ASRRRDSLNTEAF
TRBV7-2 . ASSFGWGPKNIQY
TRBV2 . ASSREQVENQPQH
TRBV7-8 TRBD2 ASSQGAGVGAKNIQY
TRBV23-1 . ASSLFGRKSRAEAF
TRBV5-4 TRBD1 ASSLGAGGNTEAF
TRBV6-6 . ASRPSETVGKAF
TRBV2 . ASSESPKNTIY
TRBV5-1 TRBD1 ASSSTGGNTEAF
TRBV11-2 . ASSLDTGFNYGYT
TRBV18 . ASSPPGGVNQPQH
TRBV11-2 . ASSSHRHPNTGELF
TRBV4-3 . ASSQDIRDNEQF
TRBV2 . ASSEGESNSPLH
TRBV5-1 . ASSRGGQQETQY
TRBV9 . ASSGDRVGYT
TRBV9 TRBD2 ASSVEWSGRGGNEQF
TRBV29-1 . SVDRQGRNTEAF
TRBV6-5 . ASSPVETQY
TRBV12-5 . ASGLGWTTLTSTDTQY
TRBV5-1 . ASSYTGTWIQAF
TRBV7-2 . ASSLRGVDTIY
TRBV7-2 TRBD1 ASTHGTGAYEQY
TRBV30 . AWSGRTVRDEQY
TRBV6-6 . ASRTLGGGGTDTQY
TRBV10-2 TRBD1 ASSKDRDRVKAGELF
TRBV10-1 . ASRRDSSSYEQY
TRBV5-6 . ASSLRYGTYNSPLH
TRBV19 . ASRIGAREPGELF
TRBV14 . ASSRQGYEQF